This entry lists 15 T cell receptor beta chains sequenced from one sample in a study of shared clonotypes between healthy human individuals. Only in-frame clones appear in the TCRdb table, and some are missing; sequencing was by immunoSEQ multiplex PCR. The sample lists about 2.3 million clones, just over 90% occurring once. The specimen was naive CD4+ T cells from PBMCs. Subset indicated: CD45RA+ positively selected. The origin of the receptors is a man between 18 and 35 years old in good health. Some clones in this sample may be carry-over from other donors' samples.

In regard to this clone: This CDR3 is also generated by other DNA sequences in the sample. J is TRBJ1-5 and V is TRBV2, with 9 nucleotides matching TRBD1. After removal of 5 bases from V and 7 bases from J, the junction contained 6 bases not matched to a gene. This CDR3 contains 14 residues. CDR1 SNHLY and CDR2 FYNNEI come from the germline V gene. CDR3 sequence: CASSPTGGSQPQHF. The CDR3 DNA sequence: TGTGCCAGCAGTCCTACAGGGGGCTCCCAGCCCCAGCATTTT.

This chain connects TRBV5-1 to TRBJ2-3; D may match TRBD1 or TRBD2 (5 bases each). V was cut by 4 bases and J by 1 base, with 22 bases left in between. CDR3 length: 18 residues. Germline V gives CDR1 SGHRS, CDR2 YFSETQ. The CDR3 here is CASSHYPGPLGGTDTQYF. CDR3 coding DNA: TGCGCCAGCAGCCACTACCCGGGACCGCTGGGGGGCACAGATACGCAGTATTTT.

The V gene is TRBV4-2, the J gene TRBJ2-1; D gene unclear. CDR1 LGHNA and CDR2 YNFKEQ come from the germline V gene. V was shortened by 4 bases and J by 0 bases, with 19 bases between the two germline ends. The CDR3 length is 18 residues. CDR3 amino acids: CASSRPRAESNSYNEQFF. The CDR3 coding sequence is TGTGCCAGCAGCCGCCCCCGGGCGGAAAGTAACTCCTACAATGAGCAGTTCTTC.

To note about this clone: Different DNA sequences within this sample yield the same CDR3. This chain joins TRBV19 and TRBJ1-3; D unresolved. Trimming took off 1 base at V and 0 bases at J, with 7 bases between the two ends. The germline CDR1 and CDR2 sequences are LNHDA and SQIVND (reference sequence). CDR3 length: 15 residues. CDR3 DNA sequence: TGTGCCAGTAGTATAGGCGGATCCTCTGGAAACACCATATATTTT. Protein sequence: CASSIGGSSGNTIYF. Drawing the rest from reference TRBV19 and TRBJ1-3, the complete variable domain is DGGITQSPKYLFRKEGQNVTLSCEQNLNHDAMYWYRQDPGQGLRLIYYSQIVNDFQKGDIAEGYSVSREKKESFPLTVTSAQKNPTAFYLCASSIGGSSGNTIYFGEGSWLTVV.

The chain uses TRBV7-9 and TRBJ2-7; a possible D gene is TRBD2 (6 bases). Per the germline V gene, CDR1 is SEHNR and CDR2 is FQNEAQ (reference sequence). Trimming removed 6 bases at V and 2 bases at J, with 14 bases between. The CDR3 spans 14 residues. For the CDR3, the DNA is TGTGCCAGCAGTTCCTGGAGGGGCCCCTACGAGCAGTACTTC. This translates into CASSSWRGPYEQYF.

Notes on this clone: This sample also contains other DNA sequences that code for the same CDR3. V is TRBV6-5 and J is TRBJ2-5, with D unresolved. V gave up 0 bases and J gave up 4 bases, with 6 bases separating them. CDR1 and CDR2 from the germline V gene are MNHEY and SVGAGI. This CDR3 has 13 amino acids. The CDR3 DNA sequence: TGTGCCAGCAGTTACTCTAGCCGAGAGACCCAGTACTTC. Translation gives CASSYSSRETQYF.

In this sample, this clone turned up once. Here the CDR3 DNA reads TGTGCCAGCAGTTTGTCGAGGAGGGCCACTGAAGCTTTCTTT. Translating it yields CASSLSRRATEAFF. V usage is TRBV6-5 and J usage is TRBJ1-1, with D unclear. Germline V gene lookup returns CDR1 MNHEY and CDR2 SVGAGI. Trimming cost V 4 bases and J 4 bases, with 13 bases left between them. The CDR3 is made up of 14 amino acids.

The chain employs TRBV9 and TRBJ2-3; 7 nucleotides match TRBD1. Per germline, CDR1 SGDLS and CDR2 YYNGEE. J lost 7 bases, V lost 1 base, and 9 bases had no gene match. The CDR3 length is 15 residues. CDR3 region: CASSVRTTGTHTQYF. The CDR3, as DNA: TGTGCCAGCAGCGTAAGGACGACAGGGACACATACGCAGTATTTT.

Comment on this clone: This sample includes further DNA sequences coding for the same CDR3. The gene calls are TRBV5-1 and TRBJ2-7; unclear D gene. V lost 0 bases to trimming and J lost 2 bases, with 9 bases between them. This CDR3 is 14 amino acids long. The germline CDR1 and CDR2 sequences are SGHRS and YFSETQ. The CDR3: CASSLEGSAYEQYF. Written as DNA, the CDR3 is TGCGCCAGCAGCTTGGAAGGATCAGCCTACGAGCAGTACTTC.

The chain links TRBV5-4 to TRBJ2-3; TRBD1 matches 9 bases. Germline V gives CDR1 SGHNT, CDR2 YYREEE (reference sequence). The trim removed 3 bases at V and 6 bases at J, leaving 5 bases unmatched. This CDR3 spans 14 amino acids. CDR3 sequence (DNA): TGTGCCAGCAGCTCACACAGGGGGCGGGATACGCAGTATTTT. Its protein is CASSSHRGRDTQYF.

This clone has just one count. This rearrangement joins TRBV2 to TRBJ2-1; the D gene could be TRBD1 or TRBD2 (5 bases each). Germline CDR1 SNHLY, CDR2 FYNNEI. This CDR3 is 16 amino acids long. The V end was cut by 7 bases, the J end by 4 bases, with 20 bases between. CDR3 loop: CASTRLGTVEYNEQFF. The DNA for the CDR3 is TGTGCCAGCACGAGACTTGGGACGGTAGAATACAATGAGCAGTTCTTC. Based on the CDR3 plus reference TRBV2 and TRBJ2-1, the full variable domain is EPEVTQTPSHQVTQMGQEVILRCVPISNHLYFYWYRQILGQKVEFLVSFYNNEISEKSEIFDDQFSVERPDGSNFTLKIRSTKLEDSAMYFCASTRLGTVEYNEQFFGPGTRLTVL.

This clone was detected a few times. CDR3: CASRATGNTIYF. CDR3 nucleotide sequence: TGTGCCAGCAGGGCTACAGGAAACACCATATATTTT. This rearrangement joins TRBV2 to TRBJ1-3; D remains unclear. The germline gives CDR1 SNHLY, CDR2 FYNNEI. This CDR3 is 12 amino acids long. V dropped 6 bases and J dropped 4 bases, with 7 bases sitting between them.

This sequence joins TRBV28 and TRBJ1-1; D perhaps matches TRBD1 (5 bases). The CDR3 has 13 amino acids. V lost 6 bases and J 0 bases, leaving 8 bases between the germline ends. Looked up from germline, CDR1 is MDHEN and CDR2 is SYDVKM. CDR3 coding DNA: TGTGCCAGCAGACGGGGCCTGAACACTGAAGCTTTCTTT. Translated: CASRRGLNTEAFF.

This clone was seen a single time. Within the sample, other DNA sequences also encode this same CDR3. V and J are TRBV6-1 and TRBJ1-1, with D hard to call. The CDR3 is 12 residues long. Germline CDR1 and CDR2: MNHNS and SASEGT. Between the trimmed V and J ends, which lost 4 bases and 5 bases, there was a span of 8 bases. The CDR3 loop reads CASSGHGTEAFF. The CDR3 nucleotides are TGTGCCAGCAGTGGGCACGGAACTGAAGCTTTCTTT.

This rearrangement joins TRBV13 to TRBJ2-1; 7 nucleotides align to TRBD2. Germline V lookup: CDR1 PRHDT, CDR2 FYEKMQ (reference sequence). J was trimmed by 7 bases and V by 4 bases; bases with no gene match: 7. This CDR3 contains 14 residues. CDR3 in DNA: TGTGCCAGCAGCTCCCTGACTAGCTGGAATGAGCAGTTCTTC. As protein: CASSSLTSWNEQFF. Using reference TRBV13 and TRBJ2-1 for the parts outside the CDR3, the full variable domain is AAGVIQSPRHLIKEKRETATLKCYPIPRHDTVYWYQQGPGQDPQFLISFYEKMQSDKGSIPDRFSAQQFSDYHSELNMSSLELGDSALYFCASSSLTSWNEQFFGPGTRLTVL.